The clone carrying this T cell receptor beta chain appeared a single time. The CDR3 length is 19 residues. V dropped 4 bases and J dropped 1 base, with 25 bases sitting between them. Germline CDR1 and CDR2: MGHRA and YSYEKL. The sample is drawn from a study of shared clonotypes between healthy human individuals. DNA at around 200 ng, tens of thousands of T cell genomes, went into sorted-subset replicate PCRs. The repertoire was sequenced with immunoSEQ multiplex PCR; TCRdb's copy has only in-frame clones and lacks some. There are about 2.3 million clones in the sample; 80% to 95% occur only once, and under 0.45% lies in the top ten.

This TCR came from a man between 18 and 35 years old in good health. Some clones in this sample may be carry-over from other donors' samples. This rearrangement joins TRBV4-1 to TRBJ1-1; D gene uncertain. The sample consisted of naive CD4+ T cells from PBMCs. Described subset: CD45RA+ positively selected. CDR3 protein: CASSRVTRQLYRENTEAFF. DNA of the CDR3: TGCGCCAGCAGCCGCGTGACGCGGCAGCTATACCGAGAGAACACTGAAGCTTTCTTT.